One and the same sample provided the 3 T cell receptor beta chains below, sequenced in a study of blood T cell repertoires in COVID-19. Measured with immunoSEQ multiplex PCR; TCRdb has only the in-frame clones, and not every one. The table shows nearly 200,000 clones, with 84% occurring only once. The specimen was peripheral blood. Receptor source: a woman in her 70s with active or convalescent COVID-19.

This chain joins TRBV6-5 and TRBJ2-7, with 9 bases that match TRBD1. CDR3 length equals 12 residues. Germline CDR1 and CDR2: MNHEY and SVGAGI. Germline trimming cut 5 bases from V and 8 bases from J; bases unmatched to any gene: 4. The CDR3 loop reads CASSTTGGKQYF. DNA for the CDR3: TGTGCCAGCAGTACGACAGGGGGAAAGCAGTACTTC.

The V gene is TRBV5-1, the J gene TRBJ2-3, with D tentatively TRBD2 (6 bases). Germline V CDR1 and CDR2: SGHRS, YFSETQ. The CDR3 sequence is 16 residues long. V dropped 5 bases and J dropped 2 bases, with 18 bases sitting between them. The DNA for the CDR3 is TGCGCCAGCAGGGCCGGGAGTGGAGGGACCACAGATACGCAGTATTTT. Protein: CASRAGSGGTTDTQYF.

This clone was seen only once. The rearrangement uses TRBV27 and TRBJ2-4, with TRBD1 matching 7 bases. V gave up 5 bases and J gave up 1 base; unmatched junction bases: 14. The CDR3 spans 18 residues. CDR1 MNHEY and CDR2 SMNVEV come from the germline V gene (reference sequence). DNA of the CDR3: TGTGCCAGCAGTCCGACAGGGTTCACCCCCCCGGCCAAAAACATTCAGTACTTC. As protein: CASSPTGFTPPAKNIQYF.